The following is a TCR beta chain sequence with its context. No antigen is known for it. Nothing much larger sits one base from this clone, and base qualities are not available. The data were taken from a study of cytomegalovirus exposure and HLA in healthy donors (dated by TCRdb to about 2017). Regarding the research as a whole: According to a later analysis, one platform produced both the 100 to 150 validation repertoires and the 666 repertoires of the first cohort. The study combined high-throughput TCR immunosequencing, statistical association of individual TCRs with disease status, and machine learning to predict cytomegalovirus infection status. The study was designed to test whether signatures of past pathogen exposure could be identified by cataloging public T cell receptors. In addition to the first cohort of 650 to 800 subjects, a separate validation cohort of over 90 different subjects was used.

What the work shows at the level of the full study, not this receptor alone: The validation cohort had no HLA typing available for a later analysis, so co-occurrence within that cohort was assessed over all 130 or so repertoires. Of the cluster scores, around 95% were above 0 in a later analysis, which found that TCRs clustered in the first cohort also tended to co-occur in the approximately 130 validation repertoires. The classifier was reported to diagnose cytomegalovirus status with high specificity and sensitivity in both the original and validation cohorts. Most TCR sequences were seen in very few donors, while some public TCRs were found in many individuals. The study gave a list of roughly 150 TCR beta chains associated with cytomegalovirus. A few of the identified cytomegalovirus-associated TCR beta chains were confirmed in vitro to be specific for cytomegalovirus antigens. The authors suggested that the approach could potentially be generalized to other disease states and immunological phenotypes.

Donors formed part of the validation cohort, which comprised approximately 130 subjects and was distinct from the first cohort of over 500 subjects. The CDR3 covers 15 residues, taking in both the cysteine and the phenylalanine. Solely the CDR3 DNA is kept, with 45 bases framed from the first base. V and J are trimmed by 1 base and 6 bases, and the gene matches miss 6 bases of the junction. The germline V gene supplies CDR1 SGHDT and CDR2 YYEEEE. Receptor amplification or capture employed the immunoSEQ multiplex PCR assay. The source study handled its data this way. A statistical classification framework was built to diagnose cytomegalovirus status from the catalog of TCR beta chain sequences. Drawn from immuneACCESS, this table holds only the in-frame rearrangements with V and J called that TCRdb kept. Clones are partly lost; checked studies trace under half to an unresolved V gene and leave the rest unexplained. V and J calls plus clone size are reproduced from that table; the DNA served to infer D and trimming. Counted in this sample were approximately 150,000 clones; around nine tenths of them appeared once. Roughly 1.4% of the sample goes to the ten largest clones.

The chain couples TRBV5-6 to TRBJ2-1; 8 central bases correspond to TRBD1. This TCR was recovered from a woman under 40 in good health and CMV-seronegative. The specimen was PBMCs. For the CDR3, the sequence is CASSLFGQGINEQFF. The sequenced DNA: TGTGCCAGCAGCTTGTTCGGACAGGGAATCAATGAGCAGTTCTTC.